This is a list of T cell receptor beta chains from one sample in a study of T cells in localized non-small cell lung cancer. Some clones are missing from TCRdb's copy, which holds only in-frame ones; the method was immunoSEQ multiplex PCR. The repertoire consists of approximately 41,000 clones, with approximately 90% occurring once and the leading ten covering under 7%. Sample: peripheral blood mononuclear cells, taken before any cancer treatment. Receptors were obtained from a male donor at least 60 years old with stage II lung adenocarcinoma. CDR3s include the opening cysteine and the closing phenylalanine or tryptophan. A D gene is named only where the DNA matches it firmly. Clone size, where shown, is once, few, many, or a class for clones that have expanded.

clone size	D gene	V gene	J gene	CDR3 protein	CDR3 DNA
NA	TRBD2	TRBV9	TRBJ2-5	CASSVGVSGETQYF	TGTGCCAGCAGCGTAGGGGTTAGCGGGGAGACCCAGTACTTC
NA	NA	TRBV9	TRBJ2-4	CASSPPGAKNIQYF	TGTGCCAGCAGCCCTCCAGGAGCCAAAAACATTCAGTACTTC
NA	NA	TRBV10-2	TRBJ1-1	CASRTVNTEAFF	TGCGCCAGCAGGACAGTGAACACTGAAGCTTTCTTT
once	TRBD2	TRBV18	TRBJ2-1	CASSPSLGLAHNEQFF	TGTGCCAGCTCACCGAGCTTGGGACTAGCCCACAATGAGCAGTTCTTC
NA	TRBD1	TRBV2	TRBJ2-1	CASSFDRGGDNEQFF	TGTGCCAGCAGTTTCGACAGGGGAGGTGACAATGAGCAGTTCTTC
NA	NA	TRBV7-9	TRBJ2-2	CASSRRERSNTGELFF	TGTGCCAGCAGCCGCCGGGAGCGGTCGAACACCGGGGAGCTGTTTTTT
NA	NA	TRBV25-1	TRBJ1-2	CASSESQRGYTF	TGTGCCAGCAGTGAATCCCAGCGGGGCTACACCTTC
once	TRBD2	TRBV19	TRBJ2-1	CASGYSGRRSYNEQFF	TGTGCCAGTGGGTATAGCGGGAGGAGGTCCTACAATGAGCAGTTCTTC
once	NA	TRBV6-5	TRBJ1-6	CASSYEGYNSPLHF	TGTGCCAGCAGTTACGAGGGATATAATTCACCCCTCCACTTT
NA	NA	TRBV9	TRBJ1-2	CASSDRDYGYTF	TGTGCCAGCAGCGACAGGGACTATGGCTACACCTTC
NA	NA	TRBV5-1	TRBJ1-2	CASSFSTVENGYTF	TGCGCCAGCAGCTTTTCAACAGTAGAGAATGGCTACACCTTC
NA	NA	TRBV12-5	TRBJ2-1	CASGPLLAPDYNEQFF	TGTGCTAGTGGTCCCTTACTAGCCCCTGACTACAATGAGCAGTTCTTC
NA	TRBD1	TRBV18	TRBJ2-7	CASSPSPEGAYEQYF	TGTGCCAGCTCACCCAGTCCCGAGGGGGCTTACGAGCAGTACTTC
NA	NA	TRBV4-3	TRBJ2-3	CASSQGSPYTDTQYF	TGCGCCAGCAGCCAGGGTAGCCCATACACAGATACGCAGTATTTT
once	NA	TRBV10-2	TRBJ2-3	CASSDWPGSTDTQYF	TGCGCCAGCAGTGATTGGCCGGGCAGCACAGATACGCAGTATTTT
NA	NA	TRBV11-2	TRBJ2-7	CASSFGVSSYEQYF	TGTGCCAGCAGCTTCGGCGTCAGCTCCTACGAGCAGTACTTC
NA	NA	TRBV19	TRBJ2-1	CATARRLLGEQFF	TGTGCCACCGCTCGGAGGCTACTGGGGGAGCAGTTCTTC
NA	TRBD1	TRBV28	TRBJ1-2	CASSTPGQGIEIYGYTF	TGTGCCAGCAGTACCCCGGGACAGGGGATTGAGATCTATGGCTACACCTTC
NA	NA	TRBV11-2	TRBJ1-3	CASSLGQPSSGNTIYF	TGTGCCAGCAGCTTAGGCCAGCCAAGCTCTGGAAACACCATATATTTT
few	NA	TRBV2	TRBJ1-2	CASSEMGANYGYTF	TGTGCCAGCAGTGAAATGGGGGCTAACTATGGCTACACCTTC
NA	NA	TRBV6-5	TRBJ1-2	CASRLSTGINYGYTF	TGTGCCAGTCGCCTATCGACAGGAATAAACTATGGCTACACCTTC
NA	NA	TRBV20-1	TRBJ1-1	CSASPLEAFF	TGCAGTGCTAGTCCCCTTGAAGCTTTCTTT
NA	NA	TRBV5-6	TRBJ2-1	CASSLNGDNEQFF	TGTGCCAGCAGCCTCAACGGAGACAATGAGCAGTTCTTC
NA	TRBD1	TRBV6-6	TRBJ1-2	CASSPRTGDGYTF	TGTGCCAGCAGTCCGCGGACAGGGGATGGCTACACCTTC